In its sample, the clone carrying this T cell receptor (beta chain) was seen many times. Its matching antigen is unknown. The sample originates from a study of neurological immune-mediated disorders. Study-level points and caveats: No CDR3 amino acid sequences were shared by expanded clones across subjects, suggesting private repertoires in all groups.

MiXCR, run by TCRdb on the 5' RACE reads, gives a single entry per CDR3 protein. The sample has around 67,000 distinct CDR3 sequences; roughly 5.6% are singletons. The receptor was isolated from a man aged 18 to 29 with multiple sclerosis. Sequenced: PBMCs.

DNA for the CDR3: TGTGCCAGCTCACCACGTAACGGGAGGGCCGATGAGCAGTTCTTC. It translates to CASSPRNGRADEQFF. The chain couples TRBV18 to TRBJ2-1, with 8 bases matching TRBD2. This CDR3 comprises 15 residues. Germline-derived CDR1 and CDR2 are KGHSH and LQKENI. J lost 8 bases, V lost 1 base, and 7 bases had no gene match.